The rows below give T cell receptor beta chains drawn from one sample of a study of yellow fever vaccine responses in identical twins. Via MiXCR, TCRdb re-called the RT-PCR reads, giving one row per CDR3 protein. Of over a thousand distinct CDR3 sequences in the sample, 80% to 85% were seen once. The sample here was T cells from blood (PBMCs), unsorted or a sorted subset (not recorded which), taken before or after yellow fever vaccination (not recorded which). Receptors originate from a female donor who received the yellow fever vaccine. Each CDR3 is given with its conserved first and last residue. A D gene is named only where the DNA matches it firmly. A row's size may be missing; if present it is once, few, many or a size class.

d_gene	abundance	j_gene	v_gene	CDR3aa	CDR3nt
TRBD2	.	TRBJ2-7	TRBV11-3	CASSFSGRGQEQYF	TGTGCCAGCAGCTTTAGCGGGAGGGGACAGGAGCAGTACTTC
.	.	TRBJ2-5	TRBV29-1	CSVEDSETQYF	TGCAGCGTTGAAGATTCAGAGACCCAGTACTTC
.	.	TRBJ2-1	TRBV18	CASSPPVDSVTYNEQFF	TGTGCCAGCTCACCACCGGTAGACAGCGTAACCTACAATGAGCAGTTCTTC
TRBD1	.	TRBJ2-2	TRBV27	CASRTGDTGELFF	TGTGCCAGCAGAACAGGGGACACCGGGGAGCTGTTTTTT
.	.	TRBJ2-7	TRBV6-5	CASSYSILTSNEQYF	TGTGCCAGCAGTTACTCAATCCTAACTAGCAACGAGCAGTACTTC
TRBD1	.	TRBJ1-4	TRBV4-1	CASSDDRGSEKLFF	TGCGCCAGCAGCGACGACAGGGGATCCGAAAAACTGTTTTTT
TRBD1	.	TRBJ2-5	TRBV2	CASGDRGWETQYF	TGTGCCAGCGGTGACAGGGGTTGGGAGACCCAGTACTTC
.	few	TRBJ2-7	TRBV7-3	CASSEGVSSSEQYF	TGTGCCAGCAGCGAGGGGGTATCGTCCTCCGAGCAGTACTTC
.	.	TRBJ2-1	TRBV10-1	CASGIKMGFVLNEQFF	TGCGCCAGCGGAATCAAGATGGGCTTTGTCCTAAATGAGCAGTTCTTC
.	.	TRBJ1-5	TRBV3-1	CASSHVPRRGNQPQHF	TGTGCCAGCAGCCATGTTCCCAGGAGGGGCAATCAGCCCCAGCATTTT
TRBD2	.	TRBJ2-1	TRBV7-9	CASSLELAGGNEQFF	TGTGCCAGCAGCTTAGAACTAGCGGGGGGGAATGAGCAGTTCTTC
.	.	TRBJ2-1	TRBV24-1	CATSALGEHEQFF	TGTGCCACCAGTGCCCTAGGTGAACATGAGCAGTTCTTC
.	.	TRBJ2-2	TRBV12-3/TRBV12-4	CASSFFRTANTGELFF	TGTGCCAGCAGTTTCTTCCGGACAGCGAACACCGGGGAGCTGTTTTTT
.	.	TRBJ1-1	TRBV6-1	CASTKGSLGTEAFF	TGTGCCAGCACCAAGGGCAGCTTAGGCACTGAAGCTTTCTTT
.	.	TRBJ2-2	TRBV11-1	CASSFLGGKPTGELFF	TGTGCCAGCAGCTTCCTCGGGGGAAAACCCACCGGGGAGCTGTTTTTT
TRBD1	.	TRBJ1-1	TRBV18	CASSRTGGTEAFF	TGTGCCAGCTCACGGACAGGGGGAACTGAAGCTTTCTTT
TRBD1	.	TRBJ1-4	TRBV13	CASIKTGGRSNEKLFF	TGTGCCAGCATTAAGACAGGGGGCAGGTCTAATGAAAAACTGTTTTTT
.	.	TRBJ2-2	TRBV25-1	CASSATGGNTGELFF	TGTGCCAGCAGTGCCACGGGCGGGAACACCGGGGAGCTGTTTTTT
.	.	TRBJ2-1	TRBV29-1	CSVNNEQFF	TGCAGCGTTAACAATGAGCAGTTCTTC
.	.	TRBJ2-3	TRBV4-3	CASSRKGTPADTQYF	TGCGCCAGCAGTCGGAAAGGGACGCCCGCCGATACGCAGTATTTT
.	.	TRBJ1-2	TRBV4-3	CASSQEVSETYGYTF	TGCGCCAGCAGCCAAGAGGTCAGTGAAACCTATGGCTACACCTTC
TRBD1	.	TRBJ2-7	TRBV11-2	CASSYAGQEYYEQYF	TGTGCCAGCAGCTACGCGGGACAGGAGTACTACGAGCAGTACTTC
TRBD1	.	TRBJ2-4	TRBV19	CASSTSIGQGKNIQYF	TGTGCCAGTAGTACCTCTATAGGACAGGGCAAAAACATTCAGTACTTC